Below, 29 T cell receptor beta chains from the same sample are listed, as sequenced in a study of blood T cells in healthy people across ages (dated by TCRdb to 2014 to 2015). The method behind the library was 5' RACE. Sequencing was performed on an Illumina HiSeq 2500. The second PCR ran for about 6 to 12 cycles and used a J-beta primer mix along with a sample-barcoded 5' primer. Clones were called with MiXCR by TCRdb after fastp trimmed the public reads at Q25, and only in-frame beta chains were retained. Duplicate CDR3 protein sequences are folded into a single record with the most common DNA and genes. Here the sample has 1.5 million to 1.8 million distinct CDR3 sequences; 42% occur a single time. 4% of the sample is in the top ten clones. Material for sequencing was blood. These receptors were collected from a young woman in good health.

There are a few counts of this clonotype. The chain joins TRBV7-8 to TRBJ2-3; D is undetermined. The CDR3 loop spans 17 amino acids. Trimming took off 4 bases at V and 4 bases at J, with 21 bases between the two ends. Germline V gene lookup returns CDR1 SGHVS and CDR2 FQNEAQ. CDR3 sequence (DNA): TGTGCCAGCAGCTCGCCGCTGACTGGTTCGGGCGCAGATACGCAGTATTTT. Its protein is CASSSPLTGSGADTQYF.

The rearrangement joins TRBV15 to TRBJ1-1; no clear D. V lost 1 base and J 11 bases, leaving 11 bases between the germline ends. The germline CDR1 and CDR2 sequences are LNHNV and YYDKDF (reference sequence). This CDR3 spans 12 amino acids. The CDR3 sequence: CATSRVPSDAFF. As DNA, the CDR3 is TGTGCCACCAGCAGAGTGCCCTCCGACGCTTTCTTT.

Note on this clonotype: The junction and the germline gene differ at one end; a read error may be behind it. V usage is TRBV7-2 and J usage is TRBJ1-2; TRBD1 might be the D (6 bases). The germline V gene has CDR1 SGHTA and CDR2 FQGNSA. This CDR3 contains 16 residues. The CDR3 is CAGSLVGGGMVYGYTF. Written as DNA, the CDR3 is TGTGCCGGCAGCTTAGTCGGAGGGGGTATGGTCTATGGCTACACCTTC.

The sample holds a few counts of this clonotype. The chain carries TRBV20-1 and TRBJ2-3; no clear D. The CDR3 has 14 amino acids. Deletions cut 1 base from V and 0 bases from J, with 8 bases between. Looked up from germline, CDR1 is DFQATT and CDR2 is SNEGSKA (reference sequence). The CDR3 nucleotides are TGCAGTGCTAGAGTAGGATCTAGCACAGATACGCAGTATTTT. Translation: CSARVGSSTDTQYF.

A few counts support this clonotype. The V and J genes are TRBV15 and TRBJ2-7; a weak D match, TRBD1 (6 bases). This CDR3 comprises 16 residues. CDR1 and CDR2 from the germline V gene are LNHNV and YYDKDF (reference sequence). The V end was cut by 0 bases, the J end by 3 bases, with 15 bases between. The CDR3 sequence is CATSRDLETGVYEQYF. In DNA form, the CDR3 reads TGTGCCACCAGCAGAGATCTGGAGACAGGAGTCTACGAGCAGTACTTC.

The chain joins TRBV28 to TRBJ2-3; the match to TRBD1 covers 8 bases. The CDR3 length is 16 residues. With V trimmed by 5 bases and J by 3 bases, 10 bases remained unmatched. In germline, CDR1 is MDHEN, CDR2 SYDVKM. The CDR3 bases are TGTGCCAGCAGTCCGCAGGGGGCGCGGGGAACAGATACGCAGTATTTT. It yields the protein CASSPQGARGTDTQYF.

In its sample, this clonotype was seen a few times. J is TRBJ2-4 and V is TRBV7-8; 8 nucleotides align to TRBD2. Germline values: CDR1 SGHVS, CDR2 FQNEAQ. The CDR3 covers 21 residues. V lost 0 bases to trimming and J lost 0 bases; unmatched junction nucleotides: 16. The CDR3 sequence: CASSLARPGLGRSVAKNIQYF. The CDR3 DNA is TGTGCCAGCAGCTTAGCCCGCCCGGGACTAGGGCGTTCGGTAGCCAAAAACATTCAGTACTTC.

This chain joins TRBV29-1 and TRBJ2-7, with D perhaps given as TRBD1 or TRBD2 (5 bases each). This CDR3 region has 13 residues. V was pared by 6 bases and J by 3 bases, with 15 bases between. CDR1 and CDR2 (germline): SQVTM, ANQGSEA. CDR3 in amino acids: CSVTGTPNYEQYF. The CDR3 nucleotides are TGCAGCGTGACCGGGACGCCTAACTACGAGCAGTACTTC.

The sample holds a few counts of this clonotype. The V and J genes are TRBV11-2 and TRBJ2-3; D is perhaps TRBD2 (6 bases). The germline gives CDR1 SGHAT, CDR2 FQNNGV. CDR3 size: 15 residues. V lost 5 bases and J lost 3, with 15 bases in between. DNA of the CDR3: TGTGCCAGCAGCCAAAGGCGGGATGGTACAGATACGCAGTATTTT. Its translation is CASSQRRDGTDTQYF.

J is TRBJ2-7 and V is TRBV20-1, with D unclear. Between the trimmed V and J ends, which lost 1 base and 0 bases, there was a span of 10 bases. CDR1 and CDR2 from the germline V gene are DFQATT and SNEGSKA (reference sequence). The length of the CDR3 is 14 residues. The CDR3 sequence is CSARGSRSSYEQYF. The CDR3 nucleotides are TGCAGTGCTAGAGGTAGCCGTAGCTCCTACGAGCAGTACTTC.

This clonotype was recorded many times. The chain uses TRBV7-9 and TRBJ1-2, with D hard to call. Germline CDR1 SEHNR, CDR2 FQNEAQ (reference sequence). Trimming stripped 1 base from V and 2 bases from J, with 5 bases between. The CDR3 totals 13 residues. The CDR3 reads CASSLEQNYGYTF. Here the CDR3 DNA reads TGTGCCAGCAGCTTAGAACAGAACTATGGCTACACCTTC.

This clonotype was recorded once. The chain uses TRBV28 and TRBJ2-7; D unresolved. Germline assignment: CDR1 MDHEN and CDR2 SYDVKM. The CDR3 contains 14 residues. Trimming cost V 6 bases and J 3 bases, with 15 bases left between them. CDR3 sequence reads: CASRPLRVVYEQYF. The CDR3 nucleotides are TGTGCCAGCAGGCCCCTCCGGGTGGTCTACGAGCAGTACTTC.

The chain carries TRBV29-1 and TRBJ2-3; D not resolved. Germline lookup yields CDR1 SQVTM and CDR2 ANQGSEA. The CDR3 sequence is 11 residues long. V dropped 7 bases and J dropped 4 bases, with 9 bases sitting between them. The CDR3 region is CSALDPDTQYF. Written as DNA, the CDR3 is TGCAGCGCCCTGGACCCAGATACGCAGTATTTT.

The chain combines TRBV7-8 with TRBJ2-1, with TRBD2 identical over 8 bases. Trimming removed 5 bases from V and 8 bases from J; junction bases left unmatched: 11. This CDR3 is built from 15 residues. Germline values: CDR1 SGHVS, CDR2 FQNEAQ. CDR3: CASSVSGRPLDEQFF. The CDR3, as DNA: TGTGCCAGCAGCGTCAGCGGGAGACCCTTAGATGAGCAGTTCTTC.

V and J are TRBV11-2 and TRBJ2-5; 10 bases match TRBD2. Germline assignment: CDR1 SGHAT and CDR2 FQNNGV. The CDR3 is made up of 15 amino acids. The trim removed 3 bases at V and 0 bases at J, leaving 1 base unmatched. The CDR3 here is CASSFSGGYQETQYF. The CDR3 region has the DNA TGTGCCAGCAGCTTTAGCGGGGGGTACCAAGAGACCCAGTACTTC. The full variable domain, in which reference TRBV11-2 and TRBJ2-5 provide the parts outside the CDR3, is EAGVAQSPRYKIIEKRQSVAFWCNPISGHATLYWYQQILGQGPKLLIQFQNNGVVDDSQLPKDRFSAERLKGVDSTLKIQPAKLEDSAVYLCASSFSGGYQETQYFGPGTRLLVL.

The chain has TRBV27 and TRBJ1-2; D is undetermined. The CDR3 consists of 15 residues. V gave up 8 bases and J gave up 0 bases, with 16 bases separating them. The V gene's germline CDR1 is MNHEY and CDR2 SMNVEV (reference sequence). CDR3 sequence reads: CASSPLPSSNYGYTF. The CDR3 DNA sequence: TGTGCCAGCTCCCCTCTCCCCTCATCTAACTATGGCTACACCTTC.

This sequence joins TRBV7-2 and TRBJ2-3; D remains unclear. Per the germline V gene, CDR1 is SGHTA and CDR2 is FQGNSA. This CDR3 has 13 residues. Trimming left V 5 bases short and J 7 bases short, with 13 bases between. The CDR3 sequence: CASSERGPYTQYF. Here the CDR3 DNA reads TGTGCCAGCAGCGAAAGAGGACCCTATACGCAGTATTTT. Supplemented by reference TRBV7-2 and TRBJ2-3, the full variable domain reads GAGVSQSPSNKVTEKGKDVELRCDPISGHTALYWYRQSLGQGLEFLIYFQGNSAPDKSGLPSDRFSAERTGGSVSTLTIQRTQQEDSAVYLCASSERGPYTQYFGPGTRLTVL.

The V and J genes are TRBV20-1 and TRBJ2-4, with 7 bases that match TRBD2. The germline V gene encodes CDR1 DFQATT and CDR2 SNEGSKA (reference sequence). CDR3 length: 16 amino acids. With V trimmed by 0 bases and J by 0 bases, 5 bases remained unmatched. The CDR3 DNA reads as TGCAGTGCTAGAGATCCCGGACTAGTAGCCAAAAACATTCAGTACTTC. Protein sequence: CSARDPGLVAKNIQYF.

The CDR3, as DNA: TGTGCCAGCAGCTTAGAAACAGGGTACATGTCCGGCTACACCTTC. It translates to CASSLETGYMSGYTF. The V gene is TRBV11-1, the J gene TRBJ1-2; tentative D call: TRBD1 (6 bases). Trimming cost V 1 base and J 8 bases, with 17 bases left between them. The CDR3 extends over 15 amino acids. In germline, CDR1 is SGHAT, CDR2 FQDESV (reference sequence).

This clonotype was observed a few times. This chain joins TRBV7-2 and TRBJ2-3; TRBD1 aligns across 9 bases. The CDR3 loop spans 16 amino acids. Germline assignment: CDR1 SGHTA and CDR2 FQGNSA. The V segment lost 1 base and the J segment 5 bases; nucleotides outside the gene matches: 7. CDR3: CASSLVWDRAKDTQYF. The CDR3 bases are TGTGCCAGCAGCTTAGTTTGGGACAGGGCTAAAGATACGCAGTATTTT.

This clonotype was found a few times. A much larger clone lies a single base off, so this may be a read error. This chain uses TRBV3-1 with TRBJ2-3; perhaps TRBD2 as D (6 bases). V was shortened by 4 bases and J by 2 bases, with 10 bases between the two germline ends. The CDR3 runs 14 residues. Germline V gene data show CDR1 as LGHDT and CDR2 as YNNKEL (reference sequence). CDR3 sequence: CASSPWTNTDTQYF. Here the CDR3 DNA reads TGTGCCAGCAGCCCCTGGACTAACACAGATACGCAGTATTTT.

The V gene is TRBV20-1, the J gene TRBJ2-1, with D uncertain. The CDR3 contains 11 residues. Trimming stripped 6 bases from V and 5 bases from J, with 8 bases between. Germline V gene data show CDR1 as DFQATT and CDR2 as SNEGSKA (reference sequence). The CDR3 bases are TGCAGTGCCTTTATTAACAATGAGCAGTTCTTC. Residues: CSAFINNEQFF.

As for this clonotype: Its ends do not fully match the called genes, so a read error is possible. The rearrangement uses TRBV2 and TRBJ2-7; D perhaps matches TRBD2 (8 bases). In germline, CDR1 is SNHLY, CDR2 FYNNEI. The CDR3 length is 15 residues. The CDR3 bases are TGTGCCAGCAGCCCCAGGGGGACTAGTGGAGAGACCCAGAACTTC. Protein: CASSPRGTSGETQNF.

The J gene is TRBJ1-4, the V gene TRBV6-5, with TRBD1 as a possible D gene (6 bases). There are 16 residues in the CDR3. Trimming stripped 0 bases from V and 12 bases from J, with 20 bases between. In germline, CDR1 is MNHEY, CDR2 SVGAGI. The CDR3 reads CASSYSIGGQGDELFF. For the CDR3, the DNA is TGTGCCAGCAGTTACTCGATCGGGGGGCAGGGTGATGAACTGTTTTTT.

Ten or more counts support this clonotype. This sequence joins TRBV12-3 or TRBV12-4 and TRBJ2-3, with D unclear. V lost 4 bases to trimming and J lost 5 bases, with 16 bases between them. The CDR3 spans 15 residues. The CDR3, as DNA: TGTGCCAGCAGTTCCCAGCTCCTCAAGGGAGATACGCAGTATTTT. Amino acid sequence: CASSSQLLKGDTQYF.

This clonotype was observed a handful of times. The chain is built from TRBV7-2 and TRBJ2-7; 12 nucleotides match TRBD2. This CDR3 comprises 15 residues. The germline CDR1 and CDR2 sequences are SGHTA and FQGNSA. The trim removed 5 bases at V and 2 bases at J, leaving 4 bases unmatched. The CDR3 loop reads CASSPTSGRTYEQYF. The CDR3 region has the DNA TGTGCCAGCAGCCCGACTAGCGGGAGAACCTACGAGCAGTACTTC. The variable domain in full, completed from reference TRBV7-2 and TRBJ2-7, reads GAGVSQSPSNKVTEKGKDVELRCDPISGHTALYWYRQSLGQGLEFLIYFQGNSAPDKSGLPSDRFSAERTGGSVSTLTIQRTQQEDSAVYLCASSPTSGRTYEQYFGPGTRLTVT.

In nucleotides, the CDR3 is TGCGCCAGCAGCGAGGTAGCGGGACCCAGCACAGATACGCAGTATTTT. Its translation: CASSEVAGPSTDTQYF. The chain joins TRBV4-1 to TRBJ2-3; 8 bases align to TRBD2. Per the germline V gene, CDR1 is MGHRA and CDR2 is YSYEKL. Losses at the gene ends were 5 bases for V and 0 bases for J; bases not matched to a gene: 7. The CDR3 sequence is 16 residues long.

The chain employs TRBV3-1 and TRBJ2-1; 8 bases agree with TRBD2. Germline V CDR1 and CDR2: LGHDT, YNNKEL (reference sequence). CDR3 length: 13 amino acids. The V segment lost 3 bases and the J segment 10 bases; nucleotides outside the gene matches: 5. This CDR3 reads CASSHDTSGEQFF. Here the CDR3 DNA reads TGTGCCAGCAGCCATGACACTAGCGGAGAGCAGTTCTTC.

The sample holds a few counts of this clonotype. The chain employs TRBV20-1 and TRBJ1-2; D is possibly TRBD1 (6 bases). The germline V gene encodes CDR1 DFQATT and CDR2 SNEGSKA (reference sequence). Trimming cost V 6 bases and J 6 bases, with 17 bases left between them. This CDR3 is 13 amino acids long. CDR3 residues: CSAVRGADNGYTF. The CDR3 nucleotides read TGCAGTGCGGTCAGGGGCGCCGACAATGGCTACACCTTC.